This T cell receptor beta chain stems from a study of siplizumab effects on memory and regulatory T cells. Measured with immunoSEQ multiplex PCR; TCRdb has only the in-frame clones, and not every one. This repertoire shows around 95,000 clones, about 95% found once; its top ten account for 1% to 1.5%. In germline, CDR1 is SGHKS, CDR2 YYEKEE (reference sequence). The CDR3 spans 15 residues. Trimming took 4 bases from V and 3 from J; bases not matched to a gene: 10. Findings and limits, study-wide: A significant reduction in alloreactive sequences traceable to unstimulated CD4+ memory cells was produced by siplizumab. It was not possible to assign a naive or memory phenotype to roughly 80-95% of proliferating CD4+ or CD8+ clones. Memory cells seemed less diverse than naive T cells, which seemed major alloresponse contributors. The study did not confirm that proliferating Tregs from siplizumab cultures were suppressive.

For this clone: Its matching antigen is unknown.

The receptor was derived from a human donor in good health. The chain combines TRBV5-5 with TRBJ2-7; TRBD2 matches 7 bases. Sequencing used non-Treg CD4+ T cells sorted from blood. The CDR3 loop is CASSGNSSGYYEQYF. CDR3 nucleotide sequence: TGTGCCAGCAGCGGCAACTCTAGCGGTTACTACGAGCAGTACTTC. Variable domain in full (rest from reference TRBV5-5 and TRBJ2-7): DAGVTQSPTHLIKTRGQQVTLRCSPISGHKSVSWYQQVLGQGPQFIFQYYEKEERGRGNFPDRFSARQFPNYSSELNVNALLLGDSALYLCASSGNSSGYYEQYFGPGTRLTVT.